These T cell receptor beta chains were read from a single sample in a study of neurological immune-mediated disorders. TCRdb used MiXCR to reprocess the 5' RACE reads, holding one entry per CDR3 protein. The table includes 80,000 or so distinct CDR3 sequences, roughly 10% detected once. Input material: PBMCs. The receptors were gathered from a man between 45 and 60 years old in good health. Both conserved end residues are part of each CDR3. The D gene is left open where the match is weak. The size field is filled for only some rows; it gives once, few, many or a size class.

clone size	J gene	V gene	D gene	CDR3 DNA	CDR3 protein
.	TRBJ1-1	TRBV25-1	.	TGTGCCAGCCGTGGACATGGTCGGTGGACTGAAGCTTTCTTT	CASRGHGRWTEAFF
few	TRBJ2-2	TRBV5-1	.	TGCGCCAGCAGCTCAGGACGGGAGAACACCGGGGAGCTGTTTTTT	CASSSGRENTGELFF
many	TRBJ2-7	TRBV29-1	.	TGCAGCGCCCAACCGGGAGCCCCCTCCTCCTACGAGCAGTACTTC	CSAQPGAPSSYEQYF
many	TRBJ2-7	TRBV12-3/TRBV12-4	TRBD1	TGTGCCAGCAGTTTCCCGGGACAGGGGGTATACGAGCAGTACTTC	CASSFPGQGVYEQYF
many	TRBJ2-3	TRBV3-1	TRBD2	TGTGCCAGCAGCCGGACTAGTAAGGGACCGGATGGCACAGATACGCAGTATTTT	CASSRTSKGPDGTDTQYF
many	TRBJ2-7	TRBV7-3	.	TGTGCCAGCAGCTTACGGACGGGGAGCTCCTACGAGCAGTACTTC	CASSLRTGSSYEQYF
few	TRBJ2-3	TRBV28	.	TGTGCCAGCAGTGACCAGAGAGATACGCAGTATTTT	CASSDQRDTQYF
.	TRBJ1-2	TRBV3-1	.	TGTGCCAGCAGCCAAGCTGAGGGACGGACTAACTATGGCTACACCTTC	CASSQAEGRTNYGYTF
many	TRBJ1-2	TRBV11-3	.	TGTGCCAGCAGCTTTAAGCATGGCTACACCTTC	CASSFKHGYTF
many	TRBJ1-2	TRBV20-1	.	TGCAGTGCTAGTCAACTACTACTTACGGACGGCTACACCTTC	CSASQLLLTDGYTF
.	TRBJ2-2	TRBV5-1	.	TGCGCCAGCAGCTTTAGCGGGGAGCTGTTTTTT	CASSFSGELFF
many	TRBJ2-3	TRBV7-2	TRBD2	TGTGCCAGCAGCCAACCCGGGACTAGCGGGTACCCAGATACGCAGTATTTT	CASSQPGTSGYPDTQYF
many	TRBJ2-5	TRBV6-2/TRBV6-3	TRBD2	TGTGCCAGCAGCCGACTAGCGGCTATGGAGACCCAGTACTTC	CASSRLAAMETQYF
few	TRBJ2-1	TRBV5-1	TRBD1	TGCGCCAGCGGCCAGACAGGGCAGAGGGGGAATGAGCAGTTCTTC	CASGQTGQRGNEQFF
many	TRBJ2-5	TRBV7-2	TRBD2	TGTGCCAGCAGCCCGGGGTCGGGCCGGGGGGCCCAGTACTTC	CASSPGSGRGAQYF
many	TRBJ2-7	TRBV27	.	TGTGCCAGCAGTTCCCCCTACTCCTACGAGCAGTACTTC	CASSSPYSYEQYF
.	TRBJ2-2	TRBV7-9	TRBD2	TGTGCCAGCAGCCTAGTGCGGGAGTTCGGCACCGGGGAGCTGTTTTTT	CASSLVREFGTGELFF
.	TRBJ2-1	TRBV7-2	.	TGTGCCAGCAGCTCGCCCTTCTCGCGGGGATACAATGAGCAGTTCTTC	CASSSPFSRGYNEQFF
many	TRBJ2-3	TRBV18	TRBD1	TGTGCCAGCTCCTCCCGACAGGGGTACACAGATACGCAGTATTTT	CASSSRQGYTDTQYF
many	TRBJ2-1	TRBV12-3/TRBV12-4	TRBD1	TGTGCCAGCAGTTTATCCGGGACAGGGGAAAATGAGCAGTTCTTC	CASSLSGTGENEQFF
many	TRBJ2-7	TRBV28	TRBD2	TGTGCCAGCAGTCCCAGCGGGGGGGTCCTCTACGAGCAGTACTTC	CASSPSGGVLYEQYF
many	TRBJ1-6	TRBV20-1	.	TGCAGTGCTAGAGATGTACAGGGACATTCACCCCTCCACTTT	CSARDVQGHSPLHF
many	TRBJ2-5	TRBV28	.	TGTGCCACTAGGGAAGAAGAGACCCAGTACTTC	CATREEETQYF
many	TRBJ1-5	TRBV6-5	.	TGTGCCAGCAGTCGACAGCCATATAGCAATCAGCCCCAGCATTTT	CASSRQPYSNQPQHF
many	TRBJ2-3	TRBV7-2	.	TGTGCCAGCAGCGGAGGCCGGGGTGGGGGCACAGATACGCAGTATTTT	CASSGGRGGGTDTQYF
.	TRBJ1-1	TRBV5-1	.	TGCGTCAGCAGCTTGGGGCCTTCGAACACTGAAGCTTTCTTT	CVSSLGPSNTEAFF
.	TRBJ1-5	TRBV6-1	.	TGTGCCAGCAGTGAGGGCAGCAACATCCAGCCCCAGAATTTT	CASSEGSNIQPQNF
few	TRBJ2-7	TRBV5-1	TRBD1	TGCGCCAGCAGCTTGGACCCGGGACAGGGAACTAACGAGCAGTACTTC	CASSLDPGQGTNEQYF
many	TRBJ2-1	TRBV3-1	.	TGTGCCAGCAGCCAGGAACTCGGGACTGGAGAGCAGTTCTTC	CASSQELGTGEQFF
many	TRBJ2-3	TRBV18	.	TGTGCCAGCTCACCATACACAGATACGCAGTATTTT	CASSPYTDTQYF
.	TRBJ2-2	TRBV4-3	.	TGCGCCAGCAGCCATGGTGGCAGGTCGGCCGGGGAGCTGTTTTTT	CASSHGGRSAGELFF
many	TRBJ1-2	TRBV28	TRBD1	TGTGCCAGCAGTAGCCGGGACAGGGATCCATGGCATGGCTACACCTTC	CASSSRDRDPWHGYTF
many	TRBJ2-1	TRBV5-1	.	TGCGCCAGCAGCTTAGACAACTACAATGAGCAGTTCTTC	CASSLDNYNEQFF
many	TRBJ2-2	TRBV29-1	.	TGCAGCGTTGAAGTTGGACGGCTCACCGGGGAGCTGTTTTTT	CSVEVGRLTGELFF
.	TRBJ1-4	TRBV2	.	TGTGCCAGCAACTTCGGGCCCTCTAATGAAAAACTGTTTTTT	CASNFGPSNEKLFF
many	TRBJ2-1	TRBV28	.	TGTGCCAGCAGCAGGGCCGCTGAGCAGTTCTTC	CASSRAAEQFF